This T cell receptor (beta chain) was identified in a study of blood T cell repertoires in COVID-19. About the study: From T cells, B-cell-depleted T cells, or PBMCs came the material, which was cDNA or gDNA.

The V segment lost 2 bases and the J segment 7 bases; nucleotides outside the gene matches: 5. Germline values: CDR1 SGHAT, CDR2 FQNNGV. The CDR3 loop spans 14 amino acids. Clones were read by immunoSEQ multiplex PCR, and TCRdb kept only the in-frame ones, dropping some. The repertoire holds some 200,000 clones, with roughly 84% as singletons. This sequence was found in a man aged 50 to 60 who had recovered from COVID-19. The V gene is TRBV11-2, the J gene TRBJ1-2, with 9 bases fitting TRBD1. The sequencing input was peripheral blood. CDR3 DNA sequence: TGTGCCAGCAGCTTAACAGGGGGCGCAGGTGGCTACACCTTC. It is translated as CASSLTGGAGGYTF.